These T cell receptor beta chains were read from a single sample in a study of regulatory and conventional T cells in RAG deficiency. TCRdb's copy holds only in-frame clones and misses some; the assay was immunoSEQ multiplex PCR. The table shows about 10,000 clones, with roughly 90% occurring only once. The same data also contributed to another study, on regulatory T cells.

The sample comprised Tregs sorted from blood. Every receptor here comes from a human donor in good health. Both conserved end residues are part of each CDR3. The order of the fields is V gene, J gene, clone size, D gene, CDR3 DNA, CDR3 protein. D genes are given only for firm matches. Clone sizes are given selectively: once, few, many, or a class where the clone is expanded.

TRBV6-5	TRBJ1-1	once	-	TGTGCCAGCAGTCCCAGGAACACTGAAGCTTTCTTT	CASSPRNTEAFF
TRBV5-1	TRBJ2-7	-	-	TGCGCCAGCAGCTTGGTCTTAAACTCCTACGAGCAGTACTTC	CASSLVLNSYEQYF
TRBV6-6	TRBJ2-2	-	-	TGTGCCAGCAGCAGCCGCCCGGGAACCGGGGAGCTGTTTTTT	CASSSRPGTGELFF
TRBV29-1	TRBJ2-5	once	-	TGCAGCGTTAAGGGGACGGGGGGCGGAGAGACCCAGTACTTC	CSVKGTGGGETQYF
TRBV4-3	TRBJ1-5	-	-	TGCGCCAGCAGCCACTCCGTTGATACAGGACAGCATTTT	CASSHSVDTGQHF
TRBV5-1	TRBJ2-3	-	-	TGCGCCAGCAGCGTGCATTTGAGCGCAGATACGCAGTATTTT	CASSVHLSADTQYF
TRBV27	TRBJ2-5	-	-	TGTGCCAGCAGAAGACCCGGGGAGACCCAGTACTTC	CASRRPGETQYF
TRBV5-1	TRBJ1-5	-	TRBD1	TGCGCCAGCAGCACAGGGGTCCTCGACAATCAGCCCCAGCATTTT	CASSTGVLDNQPQHF
TRBV30	TRBJ1-1	-	-	TGTGCCTGGAGTTTTCAGTTGAACACTGAAGCTTTCTTT	CAWSFQLNTEAFF
TRBV6-6	TRBJ1-5	-	-	TGTGCCAGCAGCCTCGGGTCGTATCAGCCCCAGCATTTT	CASSLGSYQPQHF
TRBV28	TRBJ2-7	-	TRBD2	TGTGCCAGCAGTTTACGCGGGGGAGGTGGATACGAGCAGTACTTC	CASSLRGGGGYEQYF
TRBV5-1	TRBJ1-2	-	TRBD1	TGCGCCAGCAGCTTGGTTACGACAGGGGCCTATGGCTACACCTTC	CASSLVTTGAYGYTF
TRBV28	TRBJ2-7	-	TRBD1	TGTGCCAGCAAACGACAGGGAGCCTACGAGCAGTACTTC	CASKRQGAYEQYF
TRBV4-2	TRBJ2-2	-	-	TGTGCCAGCAGAGGGATGGGTGGGGATGTGGGGACCGGGGAGCTGTTTTTT	CASRGMGGDVGTGELFF
TRBV6-5	TRBJ2-2	-	-	TGTGCCAGCAGTGGGCCTACGAACACCGGGGAGCTGTTTTTT	CASSGPTNTGELFF
TRBV5-1	TRBJ2-7	-	TRBD1	TGCGCCAGCAGCCGACCAGGACAGGGAGAGGAGCAGTACTTC	CASSRPGQGEEQYF
TRBV19	TRBJ1-5	-	-	TGTGCCAGTAGTATTTATTGGGACACCACGTATCAGCCCCAGCATTTT	CASSIYWDTTYQPQHF
TRBV5-6	TRBJ2-7	-	-	TGTGCCAGCAGCGGAGGGGACCGACCCTACGAGCAGTACTTC	CASSGGDRPYEQYF
TRBV5-1	TRBJ1-6	-	-	TGCGCCAGCAGCTTGGAGGGGGGTAATTCACCCCTCCACTTT	CASSLEGGNSPLHF
TRBV5-5	TRBJ2-7	once	-	TGTGCCAGCAGCTTAGCAAGTACCTACGAGCAGTACTTC	CASSLASTYEQYF
TRBV11-2	TRBJ1-1	-	-	TGTGCCAGCAGCCTCCAGGCAGGGACGGCGAACACTGAAGCTTTCTTT	CASSLQAGTANTEAFF
TRBV4-1	TRBJ2-2	-	TRBD2	TGCGCCAGCAGCCAGGCAATGACTAGCGGGAAGTACACCGGGGAGCTGTTTTTT	CASSQAMTSGKYTGELFF
TRBV19	TRBJ1-5	-	-	TGTGCCAGTAGTAACAACCCCAACCAAAACAATCAGCCCCAGCATTTT	CASSNNPNQNNQPQHF
TRBV6-1	TRBJ1-4	-	-	TGTGCCAGCGGACTGGCGGCAACTAATGAAAAACTGTTTTTT	CASGLAATNEKLFF
TRBV6-5	TRBJ1-5	-	TRBD1	TGTGCCAGCAGTTACACAGGGGGCTGGCAGCCCCAGCATTTT	CASSYTGGWQPQHF
TRBV19	TRBJ2-4	-	-	TGTGCCAGTGGGTTCAACCAGAGGAACATTCAGTACTTC	CASGFNQRNIQYF
TRBV30	TRBJ1-1	-	-	TGTGCCTGGAGGACACAGGGAAACACTGAAGCTTTCTTT	CAWRTQGNTEAFF
TRBV7-3	TRBJ2-7	-	-	TGTGCCAGCAGCCTCATTGGAGGCACCTACGAGCAGTACTTC	CASSLIGGTYEQYF
TRBV5-4	TRBJ2-2	-	TRBD1	TGTGCCAGCAGCTTAAGAGGGACAGGGAACACCGGGGAGCTGTTTTTT	CASSLRGTGNTGELFF
TRBV5-4	TRBJ2-7	-	TRBD2	TGTGCCAGCAGATCCGGGACTACAAGCTCCTACGAGCAGTACTTC	CASRSGTTSSYEQYF
TRBV6-5	TRBJ2-1	-	-	TGTGCCAGCAGACGGACACAGGCCCCGGGGGAGCAGTTCTTC	CASRRTQAPGEQFF
TRBV5-1	TRBJ2-1	-	-	TGCGCCAGCAGTTCCCAGGGCAATGAGCAGTTCTTC	CASSSQGNEQFF
TRBV4-2	TRBJ1-4	-	TRBD1	TGTGCCAGCAGGGACAGGGGGGGTGAAAAACTGTTTTTT	CASRDRGGEKLFF
TRBV15	TRBJ1-1	-	-	TGTGCCACCAGCAGTCGGATCGAACGGAACACTGAAGCTTTCTTT	CATSSRIERNTEAFF
TRBV19	TRBJ2-5	-	TRBD2	TGTGCCACCATTGGGCCCCGCTGGCTAGCGGGGCAAGAGACCCAGTACTTC	CATIGPRWLAGQETQYF
TRBV4-1	TRBJ2-1	-	TRBD2	TGCGCCAGCAGCCAAGAGCAGCGGGGTGAGCAGTTCTTC	CASSQEQRGEQFF
TRBV25-1	TRBJ2-2	-	-	TGTGCCAGCGGAGGGACACCCCTCAGCGGGGAGCTGTTTTTT	CASGGTPLSGELFF
TRBV7-9	TRBJ1-6	few	-	TGTGCCAACCGTTTAACAGGGCCCAGCTCCTATAATTCACCCCTCCACTTT	CANRLTGPSSYNSPLHF
TRBV2	TRBJ2-1	-	-	TGTGCCATCCGGACGGAATCCAGCTCCTACAATGAGCAGTTCTTC	CAIRTESSSYNEQFF
TRBV18	TRBJ1-1	-	-	TGTGCCAGCTCACTAGATGGACAGCTGAACACTGAAGCTTTCTTT	CASSLDGQLNTEAFF
TRBV4-2	TRBJ1-2	-	TRBD1	TGTGCCAGCAGCCTGGACAGGATCTATGGCTACACCTTC	CASSLDRIYGYTF
TRBV18	TRBJ1-1	-	-	TGTGCCAGCTCACCCGGGGGTAGCACTGAAGCTTTCTTT	CASSPGGSTEAFF
TRBV5-6	TRBJ1-1	-	-	TGTGCCAGCAGCTTGCTACAGCAGAACACTGAAGCTTTCTTT	CASSLLQQNTEAFF
TRBV6-1	TRBJ2-7	-	TRBD1	TGTGCCAGCAGCCCGGGACAGATCTACGAGCAGTACTTC	CASSPGQIYEQYF
TRBV6-6	TRBJ1-3	-	-	TGTGCCAGCAGTTACCGTAACAGTAGGTGGGACACCATATATTTT	CASSYRNSRWDTIYF
TRBV6-1	TRBJ2-1	-	-	TGTGCCAGCAGTGGCGGGGTTAGCTCCTACAATGAGCAGTTCTTC	CASSGGVSSYNEQFF
TRBV7-9	TRBJ2-7	-	-	TGTGCCAGCAGCCTCATCGGCGCCCTGGGGGAGCAGTACTTC	CASSLIGALGEQYF
TRBV19	TRBJ2-5	-	-	TGTGCCAGTAGCTCAGGTCTTGTGGTGAAGACCCAGTACTTC	CASSSGLVVKTQYF
TRBV7-9	TRBJ2-1	-	-	TGTGCCAGCAGCCCCCGGGGCTCCGCCTACAATGAGCAGTTCTTC	CASSPRGSAYNEQFF
TRBV7-2	TRBJ2-2	few	-	TGTGCCAGCAGCTTAGGAGGGAAGAGAAGCGGGGAGCTGTTTTTT	CASSLGGKRSGELFF
TRBV5-8	TRBJ2-1	-	TRBD2	TGTGCCAGCAGCTTGGTACCCCTAGCGGGAGGTTCAACTAGGAATGAGCAGTTCTTC	CASSLVPLAGGSTRNEQFF
TRBV7-3	TRBJ2-5	-	-	TGTGCCAGCAGCCAGGGTAGAGGGAGCACCTTAATAGAGACCCAGTACTTC	CASSQGRGSTLIETQYF